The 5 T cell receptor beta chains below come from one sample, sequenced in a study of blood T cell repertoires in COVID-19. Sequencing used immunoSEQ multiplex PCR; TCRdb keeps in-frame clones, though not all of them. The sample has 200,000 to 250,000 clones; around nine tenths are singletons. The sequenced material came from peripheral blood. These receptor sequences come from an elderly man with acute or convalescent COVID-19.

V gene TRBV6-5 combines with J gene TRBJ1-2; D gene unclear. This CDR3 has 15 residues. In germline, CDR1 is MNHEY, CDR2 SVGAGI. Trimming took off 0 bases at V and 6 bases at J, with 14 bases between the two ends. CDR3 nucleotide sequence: TGTGCCAGCAGTTACTCGTTAACGCGTATGAATGGCTACACCTTC. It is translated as CASSYSLTRMNGYTF.

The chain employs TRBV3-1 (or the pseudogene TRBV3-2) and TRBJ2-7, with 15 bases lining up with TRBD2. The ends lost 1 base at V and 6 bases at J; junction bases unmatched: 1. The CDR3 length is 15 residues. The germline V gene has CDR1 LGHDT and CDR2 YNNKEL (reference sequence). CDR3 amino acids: CASSQGGLAGGEQYF. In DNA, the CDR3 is TGTGCCAGCAGCCAAGGGGGACTAGCGGGAGGCGAGCAGTACTTC.

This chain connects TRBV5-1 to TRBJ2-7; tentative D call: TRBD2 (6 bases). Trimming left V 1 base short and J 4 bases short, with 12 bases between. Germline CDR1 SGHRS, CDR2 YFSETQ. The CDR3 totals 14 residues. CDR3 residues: CASSLRDSLYEQYF. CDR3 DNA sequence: TGCGCCAGCAGCTTGCGGGACTCCCTATACGAGCAGTACTTC.

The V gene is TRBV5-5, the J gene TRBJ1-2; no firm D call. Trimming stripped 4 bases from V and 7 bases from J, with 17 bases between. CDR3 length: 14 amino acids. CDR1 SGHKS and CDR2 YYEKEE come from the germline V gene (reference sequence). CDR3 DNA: TGTGCCAGCAGCGTACGGCAGGCTGCGTTTGGCTACACCTTC. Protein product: CASSVRQAAFGYTF.

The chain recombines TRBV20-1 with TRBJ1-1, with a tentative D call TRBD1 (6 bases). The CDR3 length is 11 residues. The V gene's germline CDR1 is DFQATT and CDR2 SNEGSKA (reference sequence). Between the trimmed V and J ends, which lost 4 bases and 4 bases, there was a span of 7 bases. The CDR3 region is CSATGVTEAFF. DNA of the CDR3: TGCAGTGCTACAGGGGTCACTGAAGCTTTCTTT.